Following are 14 T cell receptor beta chains from one sample sequenced in a study of human T cells and chemical hapten exposure. From the RACE reads, TCRdb called clonotypes with MiXCR, one entry per CDR3 protein. The table has a few hundred thousand distinct CDR3 sequences, 6% to 7% seen once. The time point was: patch test 2, 6 weeks after DPC sensitization. Treatment noted: therapeutic diphenylcyclopropenone sensitization with weekly scalp DPC. The specimen comprised whole blood, sampled in connection with sensitization to the hapten diphenylcyclopropenone (DPC). These receptors came from a woman between 18 and 29 years old with alopecia areata. Some clones in this sample may be carry-over from other donors' samples.

This clonotype was detected many times. The J gene is TRBJ2-5, the V gene TRBV6-7; 7 bases map to TRBD2. TRBV6-7 qualifies as an ORF whose function is uncertain. V gave up 0 bases and J gave up 5 bases; unmatched junction bases: 18. The CDR3 is 19 amino acids. CDR3 sequence reads: CASSYSSSGTTFDRETQYF. CDR3 nucleotides: TGTGCCAGCAGTTACTCCTCGTCCGGGACTACTTTCGACCGGGAGACCCAGTACTTC.

This clonotype has more than one count but fewer than ten. V usage is TRBV4-2 and J usage is TRBJ2-2; D not resolved. With 4 bases removed from V and 2 bases from J, the gap between germline ends came to 11 bases. In germline, CDR1 is LGHNA, CDR2 YNFKEQ. The CDR3 is 15 amino acids. The CDR3 nucleotides read TGTGCCAGCAGCCCGAGCAGACTTAACACCGGGGAGCTGTTTTTT. Amino acid sequence: CASSPSRLNTGELFF.

The rearrangement links TRBV20-1 to TRBJ1-2, with 7 bases matching TRBD1. Germline CDR1 and CDR2: DFQATT and SNEGSKA (reference sequence). The V and J ends lost 3 bases and 7 bases, in that order; junction bases with no gene match: 8. The length of the CDR3 is 13 residues. The CDR3 sequence is CSARAAGGPGYTF. The CDR3 bases are TGCAGTGCTAGGGCTGCAGGGGGACCTGGCTACACCTTC.

The chain couples TRBV6-2 or TRBV6-3 to TRBJ1-4; D not resolved. The CDR3 extends over 18 amino acids. From germline, CDR1 is MNHEY and CDR2 SVGEGT. V gave up 4 bases and J gave up 0 bases, with 18 bases separating them. The CDR3 sequence is CASSFSTQEGSTNEKLFF. Written as DNA, the CDR3 is TGTGCCAGCAGTTTTTCGACGCAGGAGGGCTCAACTAATGAAAAACTGTTTTTT.

J is TRBJ2-7 and V is TRBV5-1; D remains unclear. With 1 base removed from V and 3 bases from J, the gap between germline ends came to 11 bases. The CDR3 sequence is 14 residues long. The germline CDR1 and CDR2 sequences are SGHRS and YFSETQ. CDR3: CASSLTGPIYEQYF. CDR3 in DNA: TGCGCCAGCAGCTTGACTGGGCCGATCTACGAGCAGTACTTC.

V gene TRBV6-5 combines with J gene TRBJ1-6; 10 nucleotides agree with TRBD1. The CDR3 covers 17 residues. V gave up 0 bases and J gave up 7 bases; unmatched junction bases: 6. Germline V gives CDR1 MNHEY, CDR2 SVGAGI. The DNA for the CDR3 is TGTGCCAGCAGTTACTCGACAGGGGGCGTTGGGAATTCACCCCTCCACTTT. It specifies CASSYSTGGVGNSPLHF.

The chain recombines TRBV9 with TRBJ2-3; D may correspond to TRBD1 or TRBD2 (5 bases each). CDR1 is SGDLS, CDR2 YYNGEE, per germline. The CDR3 sequence is 16 residues long. Trimming stripped 3 bases from V and 1 base from J, with 15 bases between. CDR3 sequence (DNA): TGTGCCAGCAGCGCCACATCCGGGACCGGCACAGATACGCAGTATTTT. The encoded protein is CASSATSGTGTDTQYF.

The chain couples TRBV3-1 to TRBJ2-2, with TRBD2 identical over 8 bases. Per germline, CDR1 LGHDT and CDR2 YNNKEL (reference sequence). The CDR3 runs 13 residues. Trimming cost V 1 base and J 13 bases; bases outside gene matches: 5. CDR3 protein: CASSQAGGGWLFF. CDR3 coding DNA: TGTGCCAGCAGCCAAGCGGGGGGGGGATGGCTGTTTTTT.

This clonotype was counted only a few times. V usage is TRBV6-2 or TRBV6-3 and J usage is TRBJ2-3; 10 bases are a match to TRBD2. CDR1 and CDR2 (germline): MNHEY, SVGEGT. The CDR3 consists of 17 residues. V was pared by 0 bases and J by 1 base, with 4 bases of the junction left unmatched. The CDR3 protein is CASSYSSSGGRTDTQYF. DNA of the CDR3: TGTGCCAGCAGTTACTCATCTAGCGGGGGACGCACAGATACGCAGTATTTT.

This clonotype occurred many times. The genes are TRBV7-9 and TRBJ1-1; D gene uncertain. The CDR3 contains 14 residues. Deletions cut 5 bases from V and 7 bases from J, with 17 bases between. Germline V gene sequence: CDR1 SEHNR, CDR2 FQNEAQ (reference sequence). CDR3 sequence (DNA): TGTGCCAGCAGCCGGGCGCGGACTGAGGATGAAGCTTTCTTT. It specifies CASSRARTEDEAFF.

The V and J genes are TRBV20-1 and TRBJ2-3; 8 nucleotides line up with TRBD1. This CDR3 is 18 amino acids long. Trimming removed 4 bases from V and 2 bases from J; junction bases left unmatched: 17. CDR1 and CDR2 (germline): DFQATT, SNEGSKA (reference sequence). CDR3 region: CSATASGQGQSSTDTQYF. As DNA, the CDR3 is TGCAGTGCTACAGCTTCAGGACAGGGTCAAAGTTCCACAGATACGCAGTATTTT.

This clonotype was detected many times. A read error may account for a junction end that differs from germline. The CDR3 bases are TGTGCCAGCAGTTCCCACCGCGAAGTACAGTTT. This gives the protein CASSSHREVQF. The V gene is TRBV12-3 or TRBV12-4, the J gene TRBJ1-4, with D unresolved. This CDR3 has 11 amino acids.

This clonotype has more than one count but fewer than ten. V and J are TRBV12-3 or TRBV12-4 and TRBJ2-1; 7 bases match TRBD1. After removal of 11 bases from V and 9 bases from J, the junction contained 10 bases not matched to a gene. The CDR3 extends over 12 amino acids. DNA of the CDR3: TGTGCCGGATCTTGGGGACAGAGTGAGCAGTTCTTC. Protein sequence: CAGSWGQSEQFF.

This clonotype has a handful of counts. V is TRBV7-8 and J is TRBJ2-7; D may be TRBD2 (5 bases). The V end was cut by 3 bases, the J end by 7 bases, with 16 bases between. Germline V gives CDR1 SGHVS, CDR2 FQNEAQ. The length of the CDR3 is 14 residues. Here the CDR3 DNA reads TGTGCCAGCAGCTTGGAGGTGGGGATGTGGGAGCAGTACTTC. The encoded protein is CASSLEVGMWEQYF.